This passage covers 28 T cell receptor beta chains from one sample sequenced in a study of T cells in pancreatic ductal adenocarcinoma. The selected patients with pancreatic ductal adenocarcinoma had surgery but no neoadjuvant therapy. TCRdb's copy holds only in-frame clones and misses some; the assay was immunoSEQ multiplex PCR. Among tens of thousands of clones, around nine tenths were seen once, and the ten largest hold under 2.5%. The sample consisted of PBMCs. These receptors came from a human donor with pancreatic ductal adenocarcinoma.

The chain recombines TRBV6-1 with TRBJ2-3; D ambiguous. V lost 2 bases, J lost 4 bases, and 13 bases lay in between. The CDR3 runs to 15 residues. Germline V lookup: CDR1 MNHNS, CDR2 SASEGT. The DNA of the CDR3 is TGTGCCAGCAGTGAAAGGGTGGTAGCTTCAGATACGCAGTATTTT. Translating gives CASSERVVASDTQYF.

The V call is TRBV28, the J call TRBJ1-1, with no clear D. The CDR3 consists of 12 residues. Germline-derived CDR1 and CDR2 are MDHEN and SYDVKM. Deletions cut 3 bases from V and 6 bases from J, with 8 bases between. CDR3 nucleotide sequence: TGTGCCAGCAGTTTCATCTGGGCTGAAGCTTTCTTT. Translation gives CASSFIWAEAFF. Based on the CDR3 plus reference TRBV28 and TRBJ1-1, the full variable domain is DVKVTQSSRYLVKRTGEKVFLECVQDMDHENMFWYRQDPGLGLRLIYFSYDVKMKEKGDIPEGYSVSREKKERFSLILESASTNQTSMYLCASSFIWAEAFFGQGTRLTVV.

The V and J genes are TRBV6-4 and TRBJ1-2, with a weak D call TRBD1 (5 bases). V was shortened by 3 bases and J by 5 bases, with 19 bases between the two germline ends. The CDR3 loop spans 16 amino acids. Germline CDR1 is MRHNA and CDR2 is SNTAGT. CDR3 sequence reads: CASSEAAFQGSYGYTF. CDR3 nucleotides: TGTGCCAGCAGTGAAGCGGCCTTTCAGGGTTCTTATGGCTACACCTTC.

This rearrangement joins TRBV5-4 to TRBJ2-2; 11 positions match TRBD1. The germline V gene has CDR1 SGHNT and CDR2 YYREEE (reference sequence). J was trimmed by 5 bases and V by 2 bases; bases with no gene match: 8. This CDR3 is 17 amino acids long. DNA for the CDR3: TGTGCCAGCAGCTTCAAATTCGGACAGGGGGCAACCGGGGAGCTGTTTTTT. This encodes CASSFKFGQGATGELFF.

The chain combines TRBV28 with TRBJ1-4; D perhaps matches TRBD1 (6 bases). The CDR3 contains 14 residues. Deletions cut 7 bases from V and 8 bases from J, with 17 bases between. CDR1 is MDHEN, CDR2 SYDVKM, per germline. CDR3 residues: CASNIGGIREKLFF. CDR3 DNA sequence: TGTGCCAGCAATATAGGGGGGATAAGGGAAAAACTGTTTTTT.

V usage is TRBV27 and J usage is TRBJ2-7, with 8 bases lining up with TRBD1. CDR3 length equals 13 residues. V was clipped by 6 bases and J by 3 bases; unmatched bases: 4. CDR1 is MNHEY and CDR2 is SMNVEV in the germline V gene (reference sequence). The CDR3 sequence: CASSRTGIYEQYF. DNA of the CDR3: TGTGCCAGCAGCCGGACAGGGATCTACGAGCAGTACTTC.

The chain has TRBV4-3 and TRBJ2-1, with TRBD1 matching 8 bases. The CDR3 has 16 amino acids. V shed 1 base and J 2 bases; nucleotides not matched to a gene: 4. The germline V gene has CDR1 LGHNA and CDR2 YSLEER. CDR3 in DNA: TGCGCCAGCAGCCAAGGGTACAGGGGGGCCTACAATGAGCAGTTCTTC. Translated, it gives CASSQGYRGAYNEQFF.

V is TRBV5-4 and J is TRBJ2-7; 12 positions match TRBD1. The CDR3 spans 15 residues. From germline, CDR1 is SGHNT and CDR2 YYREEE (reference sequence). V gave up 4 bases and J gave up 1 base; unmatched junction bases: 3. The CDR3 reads CASSPGQGASYEQYF. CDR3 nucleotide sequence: TGTGCCAGCAGCCCGGGACAGGGGGCGTCCTACGAGCAGTACTTC.

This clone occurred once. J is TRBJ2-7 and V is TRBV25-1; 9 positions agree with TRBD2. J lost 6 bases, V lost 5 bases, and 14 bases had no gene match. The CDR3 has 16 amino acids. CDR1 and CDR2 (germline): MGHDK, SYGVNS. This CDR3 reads CASSSSVGSGRVEQYF. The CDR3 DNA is TGTGCCAGCAGTTCCTCGGTAGGTAGCGGGAGAGTCGAGCAGTACTTC.

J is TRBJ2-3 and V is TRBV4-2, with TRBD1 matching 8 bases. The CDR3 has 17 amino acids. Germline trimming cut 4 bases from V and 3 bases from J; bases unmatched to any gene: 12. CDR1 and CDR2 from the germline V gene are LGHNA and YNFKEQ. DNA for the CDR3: TGTGCCAGCAGCCGCATCCGGACCCAGGGGGCTACAGATACGCAGTATTTT. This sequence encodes CASSRIRTQGATDTQYF.

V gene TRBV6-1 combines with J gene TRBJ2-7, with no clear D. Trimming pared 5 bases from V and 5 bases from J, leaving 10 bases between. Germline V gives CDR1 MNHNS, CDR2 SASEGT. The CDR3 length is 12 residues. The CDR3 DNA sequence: TGTGCCAGCAGTTATATCCTGGACGAGCAGTACTTC. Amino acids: CASSYILDEQYF.

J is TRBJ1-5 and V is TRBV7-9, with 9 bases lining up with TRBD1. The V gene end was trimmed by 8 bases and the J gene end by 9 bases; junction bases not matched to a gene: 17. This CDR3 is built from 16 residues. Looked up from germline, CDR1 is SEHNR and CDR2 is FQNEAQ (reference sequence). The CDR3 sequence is CASQAQGTGRTGPQHF. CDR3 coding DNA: TGTGCCAGCCAGGCCCAGGGGACAGGGCGAACGGGGCCCCAGCATTTT.

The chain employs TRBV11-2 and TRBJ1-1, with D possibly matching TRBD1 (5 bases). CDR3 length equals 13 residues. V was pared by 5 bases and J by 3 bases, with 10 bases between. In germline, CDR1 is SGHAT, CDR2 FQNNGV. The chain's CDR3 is CASSLRVDTEAFF. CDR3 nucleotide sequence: TGTGCCAGCAGCCTCAGGGTTGACACTGAAGCTTTCTTT. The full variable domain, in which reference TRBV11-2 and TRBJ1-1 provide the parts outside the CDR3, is EAGVAQSPRYKIIEKRQSVAFWCNPISGHATLYWYQQILGQGPKLLIQFQNNGVVDDSQLPKDRFSAERLKGVDSTLKIQPAKLEDSAVYLCASSLRVDTEAFFGQGTRLTVV.

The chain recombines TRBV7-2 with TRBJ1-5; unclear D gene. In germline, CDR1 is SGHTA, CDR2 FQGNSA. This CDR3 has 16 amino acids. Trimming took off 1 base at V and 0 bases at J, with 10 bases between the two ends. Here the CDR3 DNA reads TGTGCCAGCAGCTTAGGGCCGATCCTTAGCAATCAGCCCCAGCATTTT. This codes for CASSLGPILSNQPQHF.

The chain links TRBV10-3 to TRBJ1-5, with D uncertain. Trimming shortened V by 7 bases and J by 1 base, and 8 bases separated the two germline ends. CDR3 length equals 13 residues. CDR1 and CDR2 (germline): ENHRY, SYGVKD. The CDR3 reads CAITTDSNQPQHF. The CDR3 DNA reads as TGTGCCATCACCACCGACAGCAATCAGCCCCAGCATTTT.

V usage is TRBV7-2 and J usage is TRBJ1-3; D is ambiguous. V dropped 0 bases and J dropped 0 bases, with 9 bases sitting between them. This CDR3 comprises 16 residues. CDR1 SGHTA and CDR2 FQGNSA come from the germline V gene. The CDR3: CASSLAVGLSGNTIYF. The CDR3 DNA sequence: TGTGCCAGCAGCTTAGCGGTGGGCCTCTCTGGAAACACCATATATTTT.

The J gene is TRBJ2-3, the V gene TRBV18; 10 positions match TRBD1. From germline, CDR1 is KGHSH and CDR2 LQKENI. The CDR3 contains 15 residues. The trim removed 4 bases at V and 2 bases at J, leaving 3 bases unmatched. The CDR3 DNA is TGTGCCAGCTCACAGGGACAGGGGCCCACAGATACGCAGTATTTT. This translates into CASSQGQGPTDTQYF.

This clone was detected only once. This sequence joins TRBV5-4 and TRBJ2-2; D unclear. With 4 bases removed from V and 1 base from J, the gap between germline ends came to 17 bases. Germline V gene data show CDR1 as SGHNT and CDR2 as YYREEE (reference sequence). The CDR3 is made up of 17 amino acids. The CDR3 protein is CASSEYLQVLNTGELFF. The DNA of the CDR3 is TGTGCCAGCAGCGAATACCTTCAGGTGCTGAACACCGGGGAGCTGTTTTTT. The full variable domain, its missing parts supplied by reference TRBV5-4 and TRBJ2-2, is ETGVTQSPTHLIKTRGQQVTLRCSSQSGHNTVSWYQQALGQGPQFIFQYYREEENGRGNFPPRFSGLQFPNYSSELNVNALELDDSALYLCASSEYLQVLNTGELFFGEGSRLTVL.

CDR3: CASSLGRQDYEQYF. The CDR3 DNA sequence: TGTGCCAGCAGCTTAGGGAGACAGGACTACGAGCAGTACTTC. This sequence joins TRBV7-9 and TRBJ2-7; TRBD1 might be the D (6 bases). Trimming took off 1 base at V and 3 bases at J, with 10 bases between the two ends. There are 14 residues in the CDR3. Germline CDR1 reads SEHNR; CDR2 reads FQNEAQ (reference sequence).

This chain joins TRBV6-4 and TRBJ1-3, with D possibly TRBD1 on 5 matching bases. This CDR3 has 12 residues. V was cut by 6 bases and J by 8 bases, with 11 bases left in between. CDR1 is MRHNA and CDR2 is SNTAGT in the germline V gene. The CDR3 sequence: CASSGDGDTIYF. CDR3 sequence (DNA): TGTGCCAGCAGCGGGGACGGGGACACCATATATTTT.

The CDR3 spells CASSSNVGGNTIYF. In nucleotides, the CDR3 is TGCGCCAGCAGCTCGAATGTAGGGGGAAACACCATATATTTT. The rearrangement links TRBV5-1 to TRBJ1-3; no reliable D call. The V and J ends lost 3 bases and 4 bases respectively, with 11 bases between them. The germline CDR1 and CDR2 sequences are SGHRS and YFSETQ. The CDR3 runs 14 residues.

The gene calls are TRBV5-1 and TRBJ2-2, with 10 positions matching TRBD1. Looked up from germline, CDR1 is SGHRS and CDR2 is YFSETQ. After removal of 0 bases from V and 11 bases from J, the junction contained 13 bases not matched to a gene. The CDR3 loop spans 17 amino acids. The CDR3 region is CASSLGTGGKHRGELFF. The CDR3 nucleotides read TGCGCCAGCAGCTTGGGGACAGGGGGGAAACACCGGGGAGAGCTGTTTTTT.

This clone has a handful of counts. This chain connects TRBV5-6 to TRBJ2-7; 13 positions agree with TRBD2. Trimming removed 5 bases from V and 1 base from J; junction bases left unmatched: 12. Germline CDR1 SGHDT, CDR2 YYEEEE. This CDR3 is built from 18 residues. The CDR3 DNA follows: TGTGCCAGCAGTTCGCGCGGGACTAGCGGGACCGGTTCCTACGAGCAGTACTTC. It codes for CASSSRGTSGTGSYEQYF.

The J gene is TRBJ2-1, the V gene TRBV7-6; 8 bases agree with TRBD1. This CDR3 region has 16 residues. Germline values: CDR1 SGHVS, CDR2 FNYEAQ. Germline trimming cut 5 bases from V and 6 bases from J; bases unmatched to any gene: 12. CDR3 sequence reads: CASSPTWQGAGNEQFF. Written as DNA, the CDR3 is TGTGCCAGCAGCCCGACTTGGCAGGGGGCCGGCAATGAGCAGTTCTTC.

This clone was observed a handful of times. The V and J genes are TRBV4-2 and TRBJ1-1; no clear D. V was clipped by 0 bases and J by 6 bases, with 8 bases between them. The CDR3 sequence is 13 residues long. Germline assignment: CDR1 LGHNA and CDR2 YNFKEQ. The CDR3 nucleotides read TGTGCCAGCAGCCAAGATCCTATGGCTGAAGCTTTCTTT. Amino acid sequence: CASSQDPMAEAFF.

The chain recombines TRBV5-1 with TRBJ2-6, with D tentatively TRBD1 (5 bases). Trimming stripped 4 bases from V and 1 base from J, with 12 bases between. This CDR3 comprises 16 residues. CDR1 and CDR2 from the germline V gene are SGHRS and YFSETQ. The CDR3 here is CASSGQGTSGANVLTF. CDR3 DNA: TGCGCCAGCAGCGGGCAGGGAACTTCTGGGGCCAACGTCCTGACTTTC.

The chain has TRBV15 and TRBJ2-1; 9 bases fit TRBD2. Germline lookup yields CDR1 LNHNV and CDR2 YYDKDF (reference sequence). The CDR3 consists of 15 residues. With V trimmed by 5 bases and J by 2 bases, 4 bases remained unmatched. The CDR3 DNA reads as TGTGCCACCAGCGGGCGGGAGGGCCCCTACAATGAGCAGTTCTTC. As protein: CATSGREGPYNEQFF. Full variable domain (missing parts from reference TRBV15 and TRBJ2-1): DAMVIQNPRYQVTQFGKPVTLSCSQTLNHNVMYWYQQKSSQAPKLLFHYYDKDFNNEADTPDNFQSRRPNTSFCFLDIRSPGLGDTAMYLCATSGREGPYNEQFFGPGTRLTVL.

CDR3 amino acids: CASRVSSGNTIYF. The CDR3 DNA reads TGTGCCAGTAGGGTGTCTAGTGGAAACACCATATATTTT. The chain has TRBV19 and TRBJ1-3, with D unresolved. This CDR3 spans 13 amino acids. The V gene's germline CDR1 is LNHDA and CDR2 SQIVND (reference sequence). The V end lost 6 bases, the J end lost 3 bases, and 9 bases lay between the germline ends.